This T cell receptor delta chain was retrieved from a study of gamma-delta chains in newborns, infants, children. Germline values: CDR1 TSWWSYY, CDR2 QGS. J gave up 8 bases and V 0 bases, and 18 bases lay outside the gene matches. This CDR3 comprises 18 residues. TCRdb reprocessed the reads through CATT. The sample gives roughly 11,000 delta-chain clones, 3.5% of which show up once; over 7% is in the top ten. Specimen: blood. This clonotype was sampled from a child who was a newborn, infant or young child, either healthy, febrile or measles-vaccinated (not recorded which). This chain uses TRDV1 with TRDJ1; 7 positions agree with TRDD2. This chain's CDR3 is CALGELKSPSLAGTKLIF. CDR3 in DNA: TGTGCTCTTGGGGAACTTAAGTCGCCTTCCTTGGCTGGGACGAAACTCATCTTT.